The rows below give T cell receptor beta chains drawn from one sample of a study of spatial heterogeneity in lung cancer. TCRdb reprocessed the 5' RACE reads with MiXCR, giving one entry per CDR3 protein. Of 25,000 or so distinct CDR3 sequences detected, approximately 5.6% appear once; the ten largest clones hold 22%. Here the sequenced sample was PBMCs, taken at follow-up. These receptors were taken from a male donor with early-stage non-small cell lung cancer. The CDR3 runs from the conserved cysteine through the conserved F or W. Each record gives: clone size, J gene, V gene, D gene, CDR3 DNA, CDR3 protein. A D gene is named only where the DNA matches it firmly. Size values are once, few and many counts, or a class for expanded clones, and some rows have none.

many | TRBJ1-2 | TRBV5-1 | TRBD1 | TGCGCCAGCAGCTTGGAAAGGACAGGGAGTGGCTACACCTTC | CASSLERTGSGYTF
many | TRBJ2-1 | TRBV7-2 | NA | TGTGCCAGCAGCTTAACAAACAATGAGCAGTTCTTC | CASSLTNNEQFF
few | TRBJ1-4 | TRBV12-3/TRBV12-4 | NA | TGTGCCAGCAGTTTGGGTGGGTTAGAGGAAAAACTGTTTTTT | CASSLGGLEEKLFF
many | TRBJ2-3 | TRBV24-1 | NA | TGTGCCACCGGGGGAAGCACAGATACGCAGTATTTT | CATGGSTDTQYF
many | TRBJ2-1 | TRBV24-1 | NA | TGTGCCACCAGTGATTTATCAGGGGCGAGCTCCTACAATGAGCAGTTCTTC | CATSDLSGASSYNEQFF
many | TRBJ2-3 | TRBV2 | TRBD2 | TGTGCCAGCACCAGGACTAGCGGGAGTCAGACAGATACGCAGTATTTT | CASTRTSGSQTDTQYF
NA | TRBJ2-5 | TRBV3-1 | NA | TGTGCCAGCAGCCTGGGCGCTAGTAAGACCCAGTACTTC | CASSLGASKTQYF
many | TRBJ1-1 | TRBV2 | NA | TGTGCCAGCAGCGCCTGGCGTAAGGTGATCACTGAAGCTTTCTTT | CASSAWRKVITEAFF
many | TRBJ2-1 | TRBV7-2 | NA | TGTGCCAGCAGCTCCGACCTGAGCTCCTACAATGAGCAGTTCTTC | CASSSDLSSYNEQFF
many | TRBJ2-1 | TRBV24-1 | NA | TGTGCCACCAGTGATAAGCGGACAGCCGGGCTTTACAATGAGCAGTTCTTC | CATSDKRTAGLYNEQFF
many | TRBJ1-1 | TRBV3-1 | NA | TGTGCCAGCAGCCCGGCGGTAAGGAACACTGAAGCTTTCTTT | CASSPAVRNTEAFF
many | TRBJ1-5 | TRBV28 | TRBD1 | TGTGCCAGCACGATACCGGGACAGAGCAATCAGCCCCAGCATTTT | CASTIPGQSNQPQHF
few | TRBJ2-2 | TRBV7-3 | NA | TGTGCCAGCAGCTTAGGTGCAGGGAACACCGGGGAGCTGTTTTTT | CASSLGAGNTGELFF
many | TRBJ2-1 | TRBV14 | NA | TGTGCCAGCAGCCAAGGGGGCAGGACTGAGCAGTTCTTC | CASSQGGRTEQFF
NA | TRBJ2-1 | TRBV20-1 | TRBD2 | TGCAGTGCTCCGCTAGCGGGGGGCGGCGCCCACAATGAGCAGTTCTTC | CSAPLAGGGAHNEQFF
few | TRBJ2-5 | TRBV12-3/TRBV12-4 | TRBD1 | TGTGCCAGCAGAACGTCCTCAGGGGGAGAGACCCAGTACTTC | CASRTSSGGETQYF
NA | TRBJ2-2 | TRBV6-2/TRBV6-3 | TRBD2 | TGTGCCAGCTCTCGAGCGGGATCTACCGGGGAGCTGTTTTTT | CASSRAGSTGELFF
NA | TRBJ2-1 | TRBV11-3 | NA | TGTGCCAGCAGATCATACAGTTACAATGAGCAGTTCTTC | CASRSYSYNEQFF
NA | TRBJ2-5 | TRBV7-3 | NA | TGTGCCAGCAGCCGAGAGCTCCAAGAGACCCAGTACTTC | CASSRELQETQYF
many | TRBJ1-6 | TRBV5-6 | NA | TGTGCCAGCAGCTTTGACTGGTCACCCCTCCACTTT | CASSFDWSPLHF
NA | TRBJ2-1 | TRBV24-1 | NA | TGTGCCACCAGGGACACCCGAAGGGGAAATGAGCAGTTCTTC | CATRDTRRGNEQFF
medium-sized | TRBJ2-3 | TRBV15 | TRBD2 | TGTGCCACCAGCAGAGATAAGGGACTAGCTACGCAGTATTTT | CATSRDKGLATQYF
many | TRBJ1-3 | TRBV4-3 | NA | TGCGCCAGCAGCCAAGAACCCCCAGGGAGTCCTGGAAACACCATATATTTT | CASSQEPPGSPGNTIYF
many | TRBJ2-2 | TRBV7-9 | NA | TGTGCCAGCACCCGCGTTGCCCACGGGGAGCTGTTTTTT | CASTRVAHGELFF
many | TRBJ1-5 | TRBV20-1 | NA | TGCAGTGCTAGAGAACACGGATCCAATCAGCCCCAGCATTTT | CSAREHGSNQPQHF
NA | TRBJ2-3 | TRBV6-2/TRBV6-3 | NA | TGTGCCAGCAGTTACTCGAGTTCAGACACAGATACGCAGTATTTT | CASSYSSSDTDTQYF
NA | TRBJ2-7 | TRBV7-8 | TRBD1 | TGTGCCAGCAGGCTGCGGGACAGGGCCTACGAGCAGTACTTC | CASRLRDRAYEQYF
many | TRBJ2-1 | TRBV7-2 | TRBD2 | TGTGCCAGCAGCTTCACGGGAGGGCCGAGGAAGCAGTTCTTC | CASSFTGGPRKQFF
many | TRBJ2-3 | TRBV30 | NA | TGTGCCTGGAAAAAGGGACTCCAGAGCACAGATACGCAGTATTTT | CAWKKGLQSTDTQYF
NA | TRBJ2-1 | TRBV20-1 | TRBD1 | TGCAGTGTCGAAAGACGGGACAGGGTCTATGAGCAGTTCTTC | CSVERRDRVYEQFF
NA | TRBJ2-7 | TRBV6-2/TRBV6-3 | TRBD1 | TGTGCCAGCAGCCCAATGACAGGGATTGACGAGCAGTACTTC | CASSPMTGIDEQYF
many | TRBJ2-3 | TRBV6-2/TRBV6-3 | TRBD1 | TGTGCCAGCGGACAGGGATCAGATACGCAGTATTTT | CASGQGSDTQYF
many | TRBJ2-2 | TRBV14 | NA | TGTGCCAGCAGCCAAGCACTGAACACCGGGGAGCTGTTTTTT | CASSQALNTGELFF
many | TRBJ1-1 | TRBV10-3 | NA | TGTGCCAGTGGGAAGTTCATGAACACTGAAGCTTTCTTT | CASGKFMNTEAFF
few | TRBJ2-1 | TRBV5-1 | NA | TGCGCCAGCAGCTTGGGTACGGGGAACAATGAGCAGTTCTTC | CASSLGTGNNEQFF
few | TRBJ2-1 | TRBV4-2 | TRBD2 | TGTGCCAGCAGCCTCACCCCGGCGGGGGGCCAGGGTGAGCAGTTCTTC | CASSLTPAGGQGEQFF
NA | TRBJ2-7 | TRBV27 | TRBD1 | TGTGCCAGCAGCCCGAGGCAGGGGGTCTACGAGCAGTACTTC | CASSPRQGVYEQYF
many | TRBJ1-5 | TRBV4-1 | TRBD1 | TGCGCCAGCAGCCAGAGGGACAGGGGAAGCAATCAGCCCCAGCATTTT | CASSQRDRGSNQPQHF
many | TRBJ2-6 | TRBV5-1 | TRBD1 | TGCGCCAGCAGCGAGGGGGCAGCTGGGGCCAACGTCCTGACTTTC | CASSEGAAGANVLTF
few | TRBJ2-1 | TRBV4-2 | NA | TGTGCCAGCAGCCAAGATGGAGGGAGAGGGCGCCGCTACAATGAGCAGTTCTTC | CASSQDGGRGRRYNEQFF
few | TRBJ2-5 | TRBV5-1 | NA | TGCGCCAGCAGGGCTGAGGTGACCCAGTACTTC | CASRAEVTQYF
few | TRBJ1-1 | TRBV18 | TRBD1 | TGTGCCAGCTCGCGGGACAGTTCGAACACTGAAGCTTTCTTT | CASSRDSSNTEAFF
many | TRBJ2-1 | TRBV5-1 | NA | TGCGCCAGCAGCCCTTGGTCCTACAATGAGCAGTTCTTC | CASSPWSYNEQFF
many | TRBJ1-1 | TRBV5-1 | NA | TGCGCCAGCAGCTTGGGGACGGCCACTGAAGCTTTCTTT | CASSLGTATEAFF
many | TRBJ1-1 | TRBV12-3/TRBV12-4 | TRBD1 | TGTGCCAGCAGACCACCGACAGGGAAAGGGACTGAAGCTTTCTTT | CASRPPTGKGTEAFF
NA | TRBJ2-5 | TRBV7-6 | NA | TGTGCCAGCAGCAAAAAGGCAGGAGGTCACAGATCGGAGACCCAGTACTTC | CASSKKAGGHRSETQYF
few | TRBJ2-3 | TRBV6-5 | TRBD2 | TGTGCCAGCAATCGACTAGCGGGGGGGCGGAGCACAGATACGCAGTATTTT | CASNRLAGGRSTDTQYF
many | TRBJ2-3 | TRBV29-1 | TRBD2 | TGCAGCGCATCCCGGGTCACTAGCGGGTACAGCACAGATACGCAGTATTTT | CSASRVTSGYSTDTQYF
NA | TRBJ2-5 | TRBV19 | NA | TGTGCCAGTAACCCCTCCTTTGCCCCGCGGGAGACCCAGTACTTC | CASNPSFAPRETQYF
few | TRBJ2-3 | TRBV20-1 | NA | TGCAGTGCTAGGTCGACGTTGGGCACAGATACGCAGTATTTT | CSARSTLGTDTQYF
many | TRBJ1-1 | TRBV6-5 | TRBD1 | TGTGCCAGCAGTGGACAGGGGGCGATGACGGCTTTCTTT | CASSGQGAMTAFF
NA | TRBJ2-2 | TRBV5-6 | TRBD2 | TGTGCCAGCAGCAGAACTAGCGTTACCGGGGAGCTGTTTTTT | CASSRTSVTGELFF
many | TRBJ1-5 | TRBV12-3/TRBV12-4 | TRBD1 | TGTGCCAGCAGTTTTCGACAGGGCGATCAGCCCCAGCATTTT | CASSFRQGDQPQHF
few | TRBJ2-2 | TRBV7-2 | NA | TGTGCCAGCAGCTTCCAAGGGGTCGGGGAGCTGTTTTTT | CASSFQGVGELFF
many | TRBJ2-3 | TRBV21-1 | NA | TGTGCCAGCAGCAAACTAACAGTAGAAGCAGATACGCAGTATTTT | CASSKLTVEADTQYF
many | TRBJ2-5 | TRBV11-2 | NA | TGTGCCAGCAGCTTAGGGAGGGCAGGGGTAGGAGAGACCCAGTACTTC | CASSLGRAGVGETQYF
many | TRBJ2-3 | TRBV9 | TRBD2 | TGTGCCAGCAGCGTAGCTAGCGGGAGCCCAACAGATACGCAGTATTTT | CASSVASGSPTDTQYF